A selection of T cell receptor beta chains follows, all from one sample in a study of monozygotic twins with inflammatory bowel disease. TCRdb derives one entry per CDR3 protein from the 5' RACE reads, leaving out DNA. Its table records 150,000 to 200,000 distinct CDR3 sequences. The material sequenced was blood. The receptors were gathered from a human donor with ulcerative colitis or Crohn's disease, or a healthy co-twin of an affected twin (not recorded which). CDR3s include the opening cysteine and the closing phenylalanine or tryptophan. Each record gives: J gene, V gene, CDR3 protein.

TRBJ1-1 | TRBV20-1 | CSAFDNPMNTEAFF
TRBJ2-6 | TRBV15 | CATSRPRGAGANVLTF
TRBJ2-7 | TRBV6-1 | CASSQTQGSYEQYF
TRBJ1-1 | TRBV5-1 | CASKPYMNTEAFF
TRBJ2-3 | TRBV20-1 | CSASPAMARDTQYF
TRBJ1-1 | TRBV12-3/TRBV12-4 | CASRRGDTRYTEAFF
TRBJ1-6 | TRBV6-1 | CASRPGRAGPTPLHF
TRBJ2-2 | TRBV9 | CASSTLQNTGELFF
TRBJ1-1 | TRBV12-3/TRBV12-4 | CASSLPGTGGELLDTEAFF
TRBJ1-3 | TRBV6-5 | CASSYLNTIYF
TRBJ1-4 | TRBV27 | CASSPTPRGGEKLFF
TRBJ2-5 | TRBV7-2 | CASSETSARRETQYF
TRBJ1-6 | TRBV27 | CASTGRRGLSPLHF
TRBJ2-2 | TRBV30 | CAWSASRFSGRAPIGTGELFF